This TCR beta chain emerged from a study of T cells in Graves' hyperthyroidism and ophthalmopathy (dated by TCRdb to about 2019). At the level of the whole study: Peripheral blood samples were taken at the time of initial diagnosis, prior to any treatment. In addition, the study compared T-cell repertoires in thyroid tissue and in blood from five to seven Graves' hyperthyroidism patients. A discovery cohort of around 100 patients, approximately 45 with Graves' ophthalmopathy and fewer than 65 with stable Graves' hyperthyroidism, was used to find distinguishing TCR V-J signatures. The 95 to 100 discovery patients were randomly divided into training and test sets at a 7:3 ratio. After blood sampling, hyperthyroidism patients were treated with methimazole at a starting dose of 30 mg daily, and ophthalmopathy patients were treated with high-dose intravenous methylprednisolone. Prospective prediction of ophthalmopathy was tested in an independent validation cohort consisting of 18 hyperthyroidism patients and 15 or so patients who later progressed to ophthalmopathy. According to the paper, TCR Vbeta CDR3 sequencing was carried out on 135 peripheral blood samples, which came from approximately 41 ophthalmopathy, fewer than 80 hyperthyroidism and about 17 progressor patients.

After removal of 6 bases from V and 6 bases from J, the junction retains 7 bases not matched to a gene. The CDR3 starts with the cysteine, ends with the phenylalanine, and has 14 residues. Solely the CDR3 DNA is kept, with 42 bases framed from the first base. The germline V gene (reference sequence) sets CDR1 to MNHEY and CDR2 to SMNVEV. TCR beta CDR3 regions were amplified from RNA transcripts. For the first round of RT-PCR on the TCR CDR3, the HTBI primer set was used together with the Qiagen OneStep RT-PCR kit. A second multiplex PCR round built the libraries, followed by size selection and purification. Libraries were sequenced paired-end with 100 bp reads on an Illumina HiSeq2000. The paper's data handling went like this. Raw data were processed with SOAPnuke, discarding reads with adapters, uncalled bases, mean Phred below 15, or no exact constant-primer or identifier match. COPE v1.2.5 was used to merge the high-quality paired reads, and each unique nucleotide sequence was defined as a clonotype. MiTCR v1.1 was used to align clonotypes to the IMGT TRBV, TRBD and TRBJ reference segments. Analysis was restricted to V-J combinations with a frequency above 0.0001, which covered 99.2% of repertoires. The TCS score was defined as F50 (clonal expansion) divided by E x V (chaos), with BLOSUM62-based TCRdist calculated between CDR3 peptides within each V-J. Welch's t-statistics and random forest reduced roughly 500 V-J features to 10 to 15, which were used in a naive Bayes classifier (R e1071). TCRdb itself trimmed the public reads at Q25 with fastp, ran MiXCR and retained productive beta chains. Rows are combined by CDR3 protein, so each entry shows the most common genes and DNA. In this record, the V and J calls reflect TCRdb's handling and not the investigators' own analysis. The sample includes roughly 740,000 distinct CDR3 sequences, with around 17% observed a single time. Of the sample, roughly 8% is held by the ten largest clones.

General conclusions and limits of the study: Most expanded thyroid clonotypes (frequency above 0.001) were also found in blood, which suggests that blood repertoires may mirror thyroid immune responses. In cross-validation, a model built on a 13 V-J signature told ophthalmopathy apart from stable hyperthyroidism with approximately 90% sensitivity and approximately 81% specificity, and in testing the same model reached 80%/75%. Sample size was not statistically predetermined, and blinding of investigators to group allocation was not performed. In validation, the model predicted progression to ophthalmopathy with 60% to 71% sensitivity and 72% to 75% specificity, a median of 6.5 months before onset.

Graves' hyperthyroidism was defined as stable when no progression to ophthalmopathy occurred over 18 months of follow-up. The hyperthyroidism patients were between 18 and 65 years old and newly diagnosed, with a disease duration of less than 2 months. The study excluded patients with uncontrolled infections, other autoimmune diseases, pregnancy or lactation. Diagnoses were established on the basis of clinical symptoms, serum thyroxine and TRAb, thyroid ultrasound, and orbital computed tomography. PBMCs were isolated from roughly 10 ml of fresh peripheral blood by Ficoll-Paque density gradient centrifugation. Trizol reagent was used to extract total RNA, and RNA quality was then checked on an Agilent 2100 Bioanalyzer. Ten or more counts support this clonotype. Its antigen is still unknown. No per-base quality is available; no much larger clone lies one base away.

Sequenced input: blood. The chain couples TRBV27 to TRBJ2-1; the junction holds 8 bases that match TRBD1. This sequence originates from a young man with Graves' hyperthyroidism. The encoded CDR3 is CASSRQGFGNEQFF. DNA sequence: TGTGCCAGCAGCCGACAGGGGTTCGGCAATGAGCAGTTCTTC.